The 9 T cell receptor beta chains listed next were all sequenced from one sample in a study of blood T cell repertoires in COVID-19. Profiling relied on immunoSEQ multiplex PCR, and the TCRdb table lists in-frame clones only, not all of them. The sample has 200,000 to 250,000 clones, about nine tenths seen once. The sample consisted of PBMCs or T cells enriched from blood (not recorded which). These receptors came from a man aged 35 to 55 who had recovered from COVID-19.

The chain joins TRBV9 to TRBJ2-2, with 9 bases lining up with TRBD2. Germline V lookup: CDR1 SGDLS, CDR2 YYNGEE. With 0 bases clipped from V and 3 bases from J, the junction kept 6 bases outside the gene matches. CDR3 length: 17 amino acids. CDR3 in amino acids: CASSVVERGVDTGELFF. CDR3 DNA: TGTGCCAGCAGCGTAGTAGAGCGGGGGGTCGACACCGGGGAGCTGTTTTTT.

The chain links TRBV28 to TRBJ1-2, with 7 nucleotides matching TRBD1. The trim removed 5 bases at V and 2 bases at J, leaving 5 bases unmatched. This CDR3 comprises 14 residues. Germline assignment: CDR1 MDHEN and CDR2 SYDVKM. The CDR3 bases are TGTGCCAGCAGTCCGGGACAGTTAAACTATGGCTACACCTTC. Amino acids: CASSPGQLNYGYTF.

Comments on this clone: The germline gene is not matched at one end of the junction; a read error may be the cause. CDR3 in amino acids: CASSRPSGTVLF. For the CDR3, the DNA is TGTGCCAGCAGTCGTCCTTCGGGAACGGTCCTTTTC. The chain combines TRBV6-2 or TRBV6-3 with TRBJ2-7, with a tentative D call TRBD2 (5 bases). This CDR3 is 12 amino acids long. From germline, CDR1 is MNHEY and CDR2 SVGEGT.

The gene calls are TRBV11-1 and TRBJ2-1; 8 bases are shared with TRBD2. The V gene end was trimmed by 5 bases and the J gene end by 2 bases; junction bases not matched to a gene: 5. The germline CDR1 and CDR2 sequences are SGHAT and FQDESV (reference sequence). There are 15 residues in the CDR3. The CDR3 sequence: CASSLSGVAYNEQFF. CDR3 nucleotides: TGTGCCAGCAGCCTTAGCGGGGTCGCCTACAATGAGCAGTTCTTC.

The J gene is TRBJ2-7, the V gene TRBV7-2; 7 bases are a match to TRBD2. CDR1 SGHTA and CDR2 FQGNSA come from the germline V gene. The V segment lost 3 bases and the J segment 4 bases; nucleotides outside the gene matches: 6. This CDR3 is built from 14 residues. CDR3: CASSFGGSGYEQYF. The CDR3 nucleotides are TGTGCCAGCAGCTTCGGGGGGTCCGGGTACGAGCAGTACTTC.

The V call is TRBV29-1, the J call TRBJ1-4, with D possibly matching TRBD1 (6 bases). The CDR3 contains 13 residues. Germline CDR1 SQVTM, CDR2 ANQGSEA. Trimming stripped 8 bases from V and 3 bases from J, with 13 bases between. Here the CDR3 reads CSITRGSNEKLFF. CDR3 DNA: TGCAGCATTACCAGGGGTTCTAATGAAAAACTGTTTTTT.

The chain links TRBV3-1 (or the pseudogene TRBV3-2) to TRBJ1-2, with D unclear. V gave up 4 bases and J gave up 11 bases, with 14 bases separating them. CDR3 size: 12 residues. Germline lookup yields CDR1 LGHDT and CDR2 YNNKEL (reference sequence). The CDR3 is CASSLGPRGYTF. CDR3 in DNA: TGTGCCAGCAGCCTGGGCCCCCGGGGATACACCTTC.

This clone has only one observation. This chain uses TRBV5-1 with TRBJ2-7, with D perhaps TRBD2 (5 bases). Trimming took off 0 bases at V and 0 bases at J, with 10 bases between the two ends. The germline CDR1 and CDR2 sequences are SGHRS and YFSETQ. This CDR3 region has 15 residues. In nucleotides, the CDR3 is TGCGCCAGCAGCTTGGAGCGGAGCCGCTCCTACGAGCAGTACTTC. This sequence encodes CASSLERSRSYEQYF.

This clone was detected only once. One junction end does not reproduce the germline sequence, and a read error may be involved. The chain joins TRBV7-2 to TRBJ2-7; weak D call: TRBD1 (6 bases). The CDR3 contains 13 residues. Per germline, CDR1 SGHTA and CDR2 FQGNSA. CDR3 protein: CAKRLQGFVGLDF. In DNA form, the CDR3 reads TGTGCCAAGAGACTACAGGGTTTTGTGGGCCTGGACTTC.